This T cell receptor (beta chain) derives from a study of control samples from healthy donors and cancer patients. The V end was cut by 7 bases, the J end by 9 bases, with 14 bases between. Germline V CDR1 and CDR2: SGHRS, YFSETQ. CDR3 length: 12 amino acids. This clone was seen a handful of times. The data were produced by immunoSEQ multiplex PCR, yet TCRdb's version contains in-frame clones alone and is incomplete. Among approximately 170,000 clones listed, approximately 90% were seen once. The clonotype comes from a woman aged 30 to 39 in good health. The chain employs TRBV5-1 and TRBJ1-5, with TRBD1 as a possible D gene (5 bases). The sequenced material came from blood. The DNA for the CDR3 is TGCGCCAGCCCAGACCGGGGCCGGCCCCAGCATTTT. The encoded protein is CASPDRGRPQHF.